This TCR beta chain is from a study of CD8+ T cells in alopecia areata. As for the study in general: Treated patients were dosed with oral tofacitinib, taking 5 to 10 mg twice daily. Dosing spanned 6 to 18 months on tofacitinib, then 6 months off drug.

Reverse transcribed after extraction, RNA yielded cDNA as the sequencing template. The data were produced by immunoSEQ multiplex PCR, yet TCRdb's version contains in-frame clones alone and is incomplete. The data hold some 9,800 clones, with more than 65% observed a single time. Regarding the study as a whole: Possibly as an HLA-related effect, TCR sharing across patients appeared less clear than in mice. Clonality exceeded that of normal scalp in lesional scalp, most notably in alopecia totalis/universalis.

In alopecia areata patients, both lesional scalp punch biopsies and peripheral blood were collected. Points on this clone: Its antigen is undetermined.

Sequences were obtained from skin. The TCR sequence derives from a human donor with alopecia areata.

The CDR3, as DNA: TGTGCCAGCAGTCCCAACACAGATACGCAGTATTTT. Its translation: CASSPNTDTQYF. The chain is built from TRBV27 and TRBJ2-3; D is unclear. The CDR3 loop spans 12 amino acids. Trimming left V 5 bases short and J 2 bases short, with 5 bases between. CDR1 and CDR2 from the germline V gene are MNHEY and SMNVEV (reference sequence).